This T cell receptor (beta chain) was identified in a study of cytomegalovirus exposure and HLA in healthy donors. CDR3 length equals 14 residues. V lost 4 bases to trimming and J lost 0 bases, with 6 bases between them. Germline V gene lookup returns CDR1 SGHNT and CDR2 YENEEA. Here immunoSEQ multiplex PCR was the method, and the copy in TCRdb shows in-frame clones only, minus some. The sample shows 50,000 to 65,000 clones, about 92% of them seen only once. The sequenced sample was PBMCs. This TCR was sampled from a woman aged 18-29 years in good health and CMV-seropositive. The V gene is TRBV11-3, the J gene TRBJ2-2, with D possibly TRBD1 on 6 matching bases. The CDR3 coding sequence is TGTGCCAGCAGCTGGACAGCGAACACCGGGGAGCTGTTTTTT. Translation gives CASSWTANTGELFF.